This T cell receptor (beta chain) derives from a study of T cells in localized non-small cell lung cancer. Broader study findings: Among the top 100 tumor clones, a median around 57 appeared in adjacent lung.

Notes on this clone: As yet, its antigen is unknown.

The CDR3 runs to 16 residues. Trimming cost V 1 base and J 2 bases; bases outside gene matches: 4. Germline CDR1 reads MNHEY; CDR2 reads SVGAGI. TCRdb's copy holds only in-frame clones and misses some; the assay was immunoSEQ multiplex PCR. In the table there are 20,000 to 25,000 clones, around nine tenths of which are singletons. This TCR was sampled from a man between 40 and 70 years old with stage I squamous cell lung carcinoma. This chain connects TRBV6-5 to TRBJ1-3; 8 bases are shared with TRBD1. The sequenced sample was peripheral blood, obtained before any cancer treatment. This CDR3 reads CASSYLAGGTGNTIYF. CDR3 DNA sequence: TGTGCCAGCAGTTACTTGGCAGGGGGCACTGGAAACACCATATATTTT.